The text below deals with one TCR beta chain. This sample is drawn from a study of blood T cell repertoires in COVID-19. Overall study: Italy, Spain and the United States were the sources of the convalescent and acute COVID-19 samples. PBMCs, B-cell-depleted T cells, or T cells provided the cDNA or gDNA that made up the material.

Authors' methods: Counts of nucleated cells, estimated from reference gene primer amplification, were obtained. Assay used: immunoSEQ multiplex PCR; TCRdb lists only in-frame clones, some missing. V and J calls and clone size are given by that table; D and trimming were obtained from the DNA. The sample includes approximately 45,000 clones, 88% of them seen just once. V shed 6 bases and J shed 1 base, with 18 bases lying between them. Germline CDR1 MGHRA, CDR2 YSYEKL. The CDR3 totals 16 residues. Sequencing was carried out using peripheral blood. This TCR was recovered from a human donor in a cohort sampled during active COVID-19. J is TRBJ1-1 and V is TRBV4-1; D is unresolved. This CDR3 reads CASRLREGGRNTEAFF. The CDR3 nucleotides are TGCGCCAGCAGACTTAGGGAGGGAGGGAGGAACACTGAAGCTTTCTTT.